Given below is one T cell receptor (beta chain) in context. Antigen specificity is unknown. This sample was included in a study of CD4+ T cells in melanoma. Study-wide findings and caveats: A reported correlation linked neoantigen-specific CD4+ T cells to CD8+, macrophage and B cell function. Diverse differentiation states were reported for melanoma neoantigen-specific CD4+ T cells.

Sequenced by immunoSEQ multiplex PCR; TCRdb stores in-frame clones only, minus some. The sample lists 50,000 or so clones; 85% to 90% were seen once. The germline V gene has CDR1 MNHGY and CDR2 SVAAGI. CDR3 size: 10 residues. The V gene is TRBV6-9, the J gene TRBJ2-5; no firm D call. The J call may be mistaken, given a closer DNA end match to TRBJ2-7. The clonotype was recovered from a human donor with melanoma. Sequenced input: peripheral blood. The CDR3 coding sequence is TGTGCCGGGCCAGGCGACGAGCAGTACTTC. This codes for CAGPGDEQYF.